Below, one T cell receptor (beta chain) is given with its context. Mismatch with germline at one junction end may stem from a read error. The sample is drawn from a study of blood T cell repertoires in COVID-19. Study overall: PBMCs, B-cell-depleted T cells, or T cells provided the cDNA or gDNA that made up the material.

Per the original methods: Reference gene primer amplification yielded estimated nucleated cell counts. Profiled with immunoSEQ multiplex PCR; TCRdb holds only in-frame clones, not every one. V and J calls and clone size follow that table, whereas D and trimming were derived from the DNA. The data hold 260,000 or so clones, with around 90% observed a single time. The CDR3 is made up of 15 amino acids. Germline assignment: CDR1 SGHDT and CDR2 YYEEEE. The chain uses TRBV5-6 and TRBJ2-2; TRBD1 matches at 10 bases. The TCR originated in a man younger than 35 with active or convalescent COVID-19. The sequenced sample consisted of peripheral blood. Here the CDR3 reads CASTLTGGPYGELFF. The CDR3 DNA is TGTGCCAGCACCTTGACAGGGGGCCCGTACGGGGAGCTGTTTTTT.